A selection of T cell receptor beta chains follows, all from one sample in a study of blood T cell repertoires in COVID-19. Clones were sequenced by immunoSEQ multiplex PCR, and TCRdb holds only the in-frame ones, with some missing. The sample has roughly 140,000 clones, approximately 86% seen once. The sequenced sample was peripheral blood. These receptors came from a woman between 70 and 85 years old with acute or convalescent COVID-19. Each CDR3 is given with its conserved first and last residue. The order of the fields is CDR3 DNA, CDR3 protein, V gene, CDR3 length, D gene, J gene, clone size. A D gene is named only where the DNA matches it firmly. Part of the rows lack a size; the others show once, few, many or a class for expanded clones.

CDR3 DNA: TGTGCCAGCAGCCAAGGGTCCCGGACTAGCACAGATACGCAGTATTTT
CDR3 protein: CASSQGSRTSTDTQYF
V gene: TRBV3-1/TRBV3-2
CDR3 length: 16
D gene: .
J gene: TRBJ2-3
clone size: .

CDR3 DNA: TGTGCCAGCAGCACCGGGACAGGGGCGAGCACTGAAGCTTTCTTT
CDR3 protein: CASSTGTGASTEAFF
V gene: TRBV5-4
CDR3 length: 15
D gene: TRBD1
J gene: TRBJ1-1
clone size: .

CDR3 DNA: TGTGCCTGGAACAGGGGAGGCTATGGCTACACCTTC
CDR3 protein: CAWNRGGYGYTF
V gene: TRBV30
CDR3 length: 12
D gene: TRBD1
J gene: TRBJ1-2
clone size: .

CDR3 DNA: TGTGCCAGCAGCCATCCCCCAGGCGACAGGCCTAATTCACCCCTCCACTTT
CDR3 protein: CASSHPPGDRPNSPLHF
V gene: TRBV4-2
CDR3 length: 17
D gene: .
J gene: TRBJ1-6
clone size: .

CDR3 DNA: TGTGCCAGCAGCTTACCTAGCGGGGGGTTAGAGACCCAGTACTTC
CDR3 protein: CASSLPSGGLETQYF
V gene: TRBV7-9
CDR3 length: 15
D gene: TRBD2
J gene: TRBJ2-5
clone size: .

CDR3 DNA: TGTGCCAGCAGCCCCCTTTCGGGATTAGGCTACACCTTC
CDR3 protein: CASSPLSGLGYTF
V gene: TRBV5-4
CDR3 length: 13
D gene: .
J gene: TRBJ1-2
clone size: .

CDR3 DNA: TGTGCCAGCAGCGGGACAGCGAACACTGAAGCTTTCTTT
CDR3 protein: CASSGTANTEAFF
V gene: TRBV7-9
CDR3 length: 13
D gene: TRBD1
J gene: TRBJ1-1
clone size: .

CDR3 DNA: TGTGCCATCGGACAGGGCGAGGGTCAGCCCCAGCATTTT
CDR3 protein: CAIGQGEGQPQHF
V gene: TRBV10-3
CDR3 length: 13
D gene: TRBD1
J gene: TRBJ1-5
clone size: .

CDR3 DNA: TGCGCCAGCAGTCCGGACAGGGATGAGCAGTTCTTC
CDR3 protein: CASSPDRDEQFF
V gene: TRBV5-1
CDR3 length: 12
D gene: TRBD1
J gene: TRBJ2-1
clone size: .

CDR3 DNA: TGCGCCAGCAGCTTGGTATCCGCTGGCGGGGGGGCCTCGGATACGCAGTATTTT
CDR3 protein: CASSLVSAGGGASDTQYF
V gene: TRBV5-1
CDR3 length: 18
D gene: TRBD2
J gene: TRBJ2-3
clone size: .

CDR3 DNA: TGTGCCAGCAGCGCAGGAACAGGGGGCTTTCAGCCCCAGCATTTT
CDR3 protein: CASSAGTGGFQPQHF
V gene: TRBV9
CDR3 length: 15
D gene: TRBD1
J gene: TRBJ1-5
clone size: .

CDR3 DNA: TGCGCCAGCAGCTTCGACCCCACAGACCAAGAGACCCAGTACTTC
CDR3 protein: CASSFDPTDQETQYF
V gene: TRBV5-1
CDR3 length: 15
D gene: .
J gene: TRBJ2-5
clone size: .

CDR3 DNA: TGCGCCAGCAGCTTGCAAACGGCTGGGGCCAACGTCCTGACTTTC
CDR3 protein: CASSLQTAGANVLTF
V gene: TRBV4-3
CDR3 length: 15
D gene: .
J gene: TRBJ2-6
clone size: once

CDR3 DNA: TGTGCCACCAGCCGTGGGATTAACCCCGGGACAGGGGGAACTGAAGCTTTCTTT
CDR3 protein: CATSRGINPGTGGTEAFF
V gene: TRBV15
CDR3 length: 18
D gene: TRBD1
J gene: TRBJ1-1
clone size: .

CDR3 DNA: TGTGCCAGCAATACCGTTGAGGGCTATGGCTACACCTTC
CDR3 protein: CASNTVEGYGYTF
V gene: TRBV6-5
CDR3 length: 13
D gene: .
J gene: TRBJ1-2
clone size: .

CDR3 DNA: TGTGCCAGTCGTAAGAGGGACACGAGTACTGAAGCTTTCTTT
CDR3 protein: CASRKRDTSTEAFF
V gene: TRBV28
CDR3 length: 14
D gene: .
J gene: TRBJ1-1
clone size: .

CDR3 DNA: TGTGCCAGTAGTATAGCCGCGACAGGGGTCTATGGCTACACCTTC
CDR3 protein: CASSIAATGVYGYTF
V gene: TRBV19
CDR3 length: 15
D gene: TRBD1
J gene: TRBJ1-2
clone size: .

CDR3 DNA: TGTGCCAGCAGCACCCGGACAACCTATGGCTACACCTTC
CDR3 protein: CASSTRTTYGYTF
V gene: TRBV11-1
CDR3 length: 13
D gene: .
J gene: TRBJ1-2
clone size: .

CDR3 DNA: TGTGCCAGCAGCGCGTCCGGGACAGGGCTCTTTGCACCCCTCCACTTT
CDR3 protein: CASSASGTGLFAPLHF
V gene: TRBV11-1
CDR3 length: 16
D gene: TRBD1
J gene: TRBJ1-6
clone size: .

CDR3 DNA: TGTGCCAGCGGGCGATCTCAGGGTTACGAGCAGTACTTC
CDR3 protein: CASGRSQGYEQYF
V gene: TRBV9
CDR3 length: 13
D gene: .
J gene: TRBJ2-7
clone size: .

CDR3 DNA: TGTGCCAGCAGTTACTCGGTAGTCTTCCAAGAGACCCAGTACTTC
CDR3 protein: CASSYSVVFQETQYF
V gene: TRBV6-5
CDR3 length: 15
D gene: .
J gene: TRBJ2-5
clone size: .

CDR3 DNA: TGTGCCAGTACACGGGACAGTTTGAATCAGCCCCAGCATTTT
CDR3 protein: CASTRDSLNQPQHF
V gene: TRBV19
CDR3 length: 14
D gene: TRBD1
J gene: TRBJ1-5
clone size: .

CDR3 DNA: TGTGCCAGTACCCATGGGGCTTCAGGGACCGGGGAGCTGTTTTTT
CDR3 protein: CASTHGASGTGELFF
V gene: TRBV19
CDR3 length: 15
D gene: .
J gene: TRBJ2-2
clone size: .

CDR3 DNA: TGTGCCAGCAGTTCTTTGACAGCTAACTATGGCTACACCTTC
CDR3 protein: CASSSLTANYGYTF
V gene: TRBV28
CDR3 length: 14
D gene: .
J gene: TRBJ1-2
clone size: .

CDR3 DNA: TGCGCCAGCAGCTTGACCTACGACAGGCCAACAGAGACCCAGTACTTC
CDR3 protein: CASSLTYDRPTETQYF
V gene: TRBV5-1
CDR3 length: 16
D gene: .
J gene: TRBJ2-5
clone size: .

CDR3 DNA: TGTGCCAGCTCACCACTAGTTAGCAGTGCAGATACGCAGTATTTT
CDR3 protein: CASSPLVSSADTQYF
V gene: TRBV18
CDR3 length: 15
D gene: .
J gene: TRBJ2-3
clone size: .

CDR3 DNA: TGTGCCAGCAGCCAAGATGGAGGTGGGACAGGGGGAGAGACCCAGTACTTC
CDR3 protein: CASSQDGGGTGGETQYF
V gene: TRBV4-2
CDR3 length: 17
D gene: TRBD1
J gene: TRBJ2-5
clone size: .

CDR3 DNA: TGTGCCAGCAGACGTACAGGGGGCCCTAATGAAAAACTGTTTTTT
CDR3 protein: CASRRTGGPNEKLFF
V gene: TRBV5-6
CDR3 length: 15
D gene: TRBD1
J gene: TRBJ1-4
clone size: .

CDR3 DNA: TGTGCCAGCAGTGAAGCAACCGGACTAGATAATGGCTACACCTTC
CDR3 protein: CASSEATGLDNGYTF
V gene: TRBV2
CDR3 length: 15
D gene: .
J gene: TRBJ1-2
clone size: few

CDR3 DNA: TGTGCCAGCAGTGAATACAACCGGGACTTTTCCTATGGCTACACCTTC
CDR3 protein: CASSEYNRDFSYGYTF
V gene: TRBV25-1
CDR3 length: 16
D gene: .
J gene: TRBJ1-2
clone size: few

CDR3 DNA: TGTGCCAGCAGAGGTGGAGGGACAGGGAAGAATCAGCCCCAGCATTTT
CDR3 protein: CASRGGGTGKNQPQHF
V gene: TRBV19
CDR3 length: 16
D gene: TRBD1
J gene: TRBJ1-5
clone size: .